The 21 T cell receptor beta chains in this list originate from one sample, sequenced in a study of T cell changes during pregnancy in multiple sclerosis (dated by TCRdb to about 2019). The library was made by the immunoSEQ multiplex PCR assay. As stored in TCRdb, this immuneACCESS dataset retains in-frame rearrangements with V and J assigned. A fraction of the clones does not appear; measured against another copy, unresolved V genes explain less than half of the discrepancy, and the remainder lacks a known reason. This sample gives around 57,000 clones in total; about nine tenths of them show up just once. In total, the top ten clones hold over 5% of the sample. The sequencing here drew on peripheral blood, taken in the third trimester of pregnancy. These receptors were obtained from a female donor in good health, enrolled as a control in a pregnancy study.

The V and J genes are TRBV2 and TRBJ2-7; TRBD2 agrees at 7 bases. J gave up 4 bases and V 7 bases, and 4 bases lay outside the gene matches. The V gene's germline CDR1 is SNHLY and CDR2 FYNNEI. The CDR3 length is 12 residues. The CDR3: CASTWDYYEQYF. The CDR3 bases are TGTGCCAGCACCTGGGACTATTACGAGCAGTACTTC. Drawing the rest from reference TRBV2 and TRBJ2-7, the complete variable domain is EPEVTQTPSHQVTQMGQEVILRCVPISNHLYFYWYRQILGQKVEFLVSFYNNEISEKSEIFDDQFSVERPDGSNFTLKIRSTKLEDSAMYFCASTWDYYEQYFGPGTRLTVT.

The CDR3 here is CASRIAAVETQYF. CDR3 DNA sequence: TGTGCCAGCAGGATAGCGGCAGTGGAGACCCAGTACTTC. This chain connects TRBV2 to TRBJ2-5; D possibly corresponds to TRBD2 (6 bases). V shed 6 bases and J shed 5 bases, with 13 bases lying between them. The germline CDR1 and CDR2 sequences are SNHLY and FYNNEI. The CDR3 has 13 residues.

This clone came up a few times. J is TRBJ1-5 and V is TRBV10-2; D unresolved. V lost 4 bases and J 3 bases, leaving 7 bases between the germline ends. Germline assignment: CDR1 WSHSY and CDR2 SAAADI. The CDR3 spans 13 residues. The CDR3 region has the DNA TGCGCCAGCAGTGGAACAGTCAATCAGCCCCAGCATTTT. This translates into CASSGTVNQPQHF.

The chain recombines TRBV6-5 with TRBJ2-1; 11 nucleotides agree with TRBD2. CDR1 MNHEY and CDR2 SVGAGI come from the germline V gene. The trim removed 0 bases at V and 5 bases at J, leaving 0 bases unmatched. The CDR3 length is 15 residues. The CDR3 sequence: CASSYSGLADNEQFF. The CDR3 DNA reads as TGTGCCAGCAGTTACTCGGGACTAGCGGACAATGAGCAGTTCTTC.

The chain is built from TRBV5-1 and TRBJ1-2; 8 bases are shared with TRBD1. V trimming: 4 bases; J trimming: 7 bases; junction bases outside the gene matches: 6. The germline V gene has CDR1 SGHRS and CDR2 YFSETQ. The CDR3 is made up of 13 amino acids. The CDR3 is CASSIGTGGGYTF. As DNA, the CDR3 is TGCGCCAGCAGCATAGGGACAGGTGGTGGCTACACCTTC. The full variable domain, in which reference TRBV5-1 and TRBJ1-2 provide the parts outside the CDR3, is KAGVTQTPRYLIKTRGQQVTLSCSPISGHRSVSWYQQTPGQGLQFLFEYFSETQRNKGNFPGRFSGRQFSNSRSEMNVSTLELGDSALYLCASSIGTGGGYTFGSGTRLTVV.

The chain is built from TRBV6-1 and TRBJ2-1, with a possible D match to TRBD1 (6 bases). This CDR3 is 14 amino acids long. Trimming left V 5 bases short and J 4 bases short, with 12 bases between. Looked up from germline, CDR1 is MNHNS and CDR2 is SASEGT. CDR3 loop: CASSSSGAYNEQFF. DNA for the CDR3: TGTGCCAGCAGTAGCTCAGGGGCATACAATGAGCAGTTCTTC.

This clone was picked up a small number of times. The V gene is TRBV10-1, the J gene TRBJ2-7; TRBD1 aligns across 11 bases. With V trimmed by 3 bases and J by 7 bases, 8 bases remained unmatched. This CDR3 comprises 15 residues. Germline assignment: CDR1 WNHNN and CDR2 SYGVQD (reference sequence). CDR3 sequence (DNA): TGCGCCAGCAGTGACGGTGGACAGGGGGCTGGGGAGCAGTACTTC. Its protein product is CASSDGGQGAGEQYF.

The chain carries TRBV19 and TRBJ2-5; 7 bases map to TRBD2. CDR3 size: 15 residues. With 1 base clipped from V and 2 bases from J, the junction kept 4 bases outside the gene matches. Germline-derived CDR1 and CDR2 are LNHDA and SQIVND (reference sequence). The CDR3 spells CASSIATSHQETQYF. In nucleotides, the CDR3 is TGTGCCAGTAGTATAGCGACTAGCCATCAAGAGACCCAGTACTTC.

The chain links TRBV30 to TRBJ2-2; D perhaps matches TRBD1 (5 bases). Looked up from germline, CDR1 is GTSNPN and CDR2 is SVGIG (reference sequence). The CDR3 sequence is 12 residues long. V was clipped by 4 bases and J by 6 bases, with 9 bases between them. This CDR3 is CAWTQGSGELFF. The DNA of the CDR3 is TGTGCCTGGACCCAGGGATCCGGGGAGCTGTTTTTT.

The J gene is TRBJ1-1, the V gene TRBV19, with unresolved D. The CDR3 contains 15 residues. CDR1 is LNHDA and CDR2 is SQIVND in the germline V gene (reference sequence). The V gene lost 5 bases and the J gene lost 0 bases, with 13 bases spanning the gap. This CDR3 is CASSSDAQVNTEAFF. In DNA, the CDR3 is TGTGCCAGTAGTTCCGATGCCCAGGTGAACACTGAAGCTTTCTTT.

The chain couples TRBV5-8 to TRBJ2-3; 8 bases match TRBD1. Germline assignment: CDR1 SGHTS and CDR2 YDEGEE. Losses at the gene ends were 4 bases for V and 1 base for J; bases not matched to a gene: 2. The CDR3 has 14 residues. The CDR3 DNA is TGTGCCAGCAGCATGGGACAGGGCACAGATACGCAGTATTTT. As protein: CASSMGQGTDTQYF.

This clone was picked up one time. The V gene is TRBV6-5, the J gene TRBJ1-1; 7 bases fit TRBD1. Germline values: CDR1 MNHEY, CDR2 SVGAGI. The CDR3 covers 15 residues. The trim removed 5 bases at V and 5 bases at J, leaving 11 bases unmatched. The CDR3 DNA reads TGTGCCAGCAGTCCGAACAGGGGCGAGGGGACTGAAGCTTTCTTT. Translating it yields CASSPNRGEGTEAFF.

The chain couples TRBV30 to TRBJ2-7; a possible D gene is TRBD2 (6 bases). The CDR3 has 14 residues. Germline CDR1 reads GTSNPN; CDR2 reads SVGIG (reference sequence). V was clipped by 0 bases and J by 0 bases, with 9 bases between them. CDR3 bases: TGTGCCTGGAGTGTCTGGGACTCCTCCTACGAGCAGTACTTC. Translating gives CAWSVWDSSYEQYF.

This chain connects TRBV6-5 to TRBJ2-3, with 9 bases fitting TRBD2. Germline CDR1 reads MNHEY; CDR2 reads SVGAGI. Trimming took 2 bases from V and 5 from J; bases not matched to a gene: 8. The length of the CDR3 is 16 residues. CDR3 sequence: CASSYSRAGGRDTQYF. CDR3 in DNA: TGTGCCAGCAGTTACAGCCGAGCGGGAGGACGAGATACGCAGTATTTT.

J is TRBJ2-3 and V is TRBV30, with 9 bases identical to TRBD2. The CDR3 covers 15 residues. The V gene's germline CDR1 is GTSNPN and CDR2 SVGIG (reference sequence). Trimming took 0 bases from V and 4 from J; bases not matched to a gene: 5. CDR3 sequence reads: CAWSVGGGGADTQYF. The CDR3 coding sequence is TGTGCCTGGAGTGTAGGGGGCGGGGGGGCAGATACGCAGTATTTT.

The chain couples TRBV2 to TRBJ1-5, with D possibly TRBD1 on 5 matching bases. V was clipped by 4 bases and J by 5 bases, with 12 bases between them. Per the germline V gene, CDR1 is SNHLY and CDR2 is FYNNEI. The CDR3 has 14 residues. CDR3 loop: CASSVGGFYQPQHF. The DNA for the CDR3 is TGTGCCAGCAGTGTGGGGGGTTTCTATCAGCCCCAGCATTTT.

This clone has a single count. The chain couples TRBV5-8 to TRBJ2-7, with D maybe TRBD2 (5 bases). Germline lookup yields CDR1 SGHTS and CDR2 YDEGEE. The germline V and J ends were trimmed by 1 base and 2 bases, with 10 bases remaining between them. The length of the CDR3 is 14 residues. This CDR3 reads CASSLSGITYEQYF. The CDR3 DNA reads TGTGCCAGCAGCTTGTCGGGGATCACCTACGAGCAGTACTTC.

The chain recombines TRBV10-2 with TRBJ1-6; a possible D gene is TRBD1 (5 bases). V shed 0 bases and J shed 8 bases, with 11 bases lying between them. Germline CDR1 and CDR2: WSHSY and SAAADI. CDR3 length: 15 amino acids. CDR3 protein: CASSESGGRDSPLHF. The CDR3 DNA reads as TGCGCCAGCAGTGAGTCGGGGGGTAGAGATTCACCCCTCCACTTT.

The V call is TRBV11-3, the J call TRBJ1-2; 7 nucleotides line up with TRBD1. The germline V gene encodes CDR1 SGHNT and CDR2 YENEEA. This CDR3 is 15 amino acids long. J was trimmed by 2 bases and V by 0 bases; bases with no gene match: 3. The CDR3 DNA is TGTGCCAGCAGCTTAGATTCAGGGGGGAACTATGGCTACACCTTC. This translates into CASSLDSGGNYGYTF. The full variable domain, with the rest looked up from reference TRBV11-3 and TRBJ1-2, is EAGVVQSPRYKIIEKKQPVAFWCNPISGHNTLYWYLQNLGQGPELLIRYENEEAVDDSQLPKDRFSAERLKGVDSTLKIQPAELGDSAVYLCASSLDSGGNYGYTFGSGTRLTVV.

The chain is built from TRBV2 and TRBJ1-5, with a tentative D call TRBD1 (6 bases). Per the germline V gene, CDR1 is SNHLY and CDR2 is FYNNEI. This CDR3 region has 15 residues. Trimming shortened V by 6 bases and J by 4 bases, and 16 bases separated the two germline ends. CDR3 residues: CASSVQGKRNQPQHF. As DNA, the CDR3 is TGTGCCAGCAGCGTACAGGGAAAAAGGAATCAGCCCCAGCATTTT.

This chain uses TRBV6-1 with TRBJ2-7, with 11 nucleotides matching TRBD2. The ends lost 8 bases at V and 2 bases at J; junction bases unmatched: 8. The CDR3 is 15 residues long. Germline CDR1 and CDR2: MNHNS and SASEGT. The CDR3 DNA is TGTGCCAGCGAGAGACTAGCGGGGCCTCCCTACGAGCAGTACTTC. Encoded protein: CASERLAGPPYEQYF.